The next 9 T cell receptor beta chains were all read from a single sample in a study of memory CD4+ T cells and cytomegalovirus serostatus. Single viable CD3+CD4+CD8-CD45RO+ cells were sorted as the memory CD4+ T cells. Sequencing was performed with immunoSEQ multiplex PCR; in TCRdb, only in-frame clones are kept and a portion is missing. The data show about 61,000 clones, approximately 78% seen once. The sample consisted of memory CD4+ T cells from blood. These TCRs come from an adult in good health and CMV-seronegative.

The V and J genes are TRBV19 and TRBJ2-1; possibly TRBD1 for D (5 bases). Trimming left V 0 bases short and J 6 bases short, with 18 bases between. This CDR3 has 17 residues. Germline CDR1 is LNHDA and CDR2 is SQIVND (reference sequence). The CDR3: CASSIEGRAEGVNEQFF. The CDR3 DNA is TGTGCCAGTAGTATAGAAGGCAGGGCCGAAGGCGTCAATGAGCAGTTCTTC. The complete variable domain, with remaining parts taken from reference TRBV19 and TRBJ2-1, reads DGGITQSPKYLFRKEGQNVTLSCEQNLNHDAMYWYRQDPGQGLRLIYYSQIVNDFQKGDIAEGYSVSREKKESFPLTVTSAQKNPTAFYLCASSIEGRAEGVNEQFFGPGTRLTVL.

This clone was seen a handful of times. CDR3 coding DNA: TGTGCCAGCTCACCGTCAGGGGTGAGTCAGCCCCAGCATTTT. Translation: CASSPSGVSQPQHF. This chain links TRBV18 with TRBJ1-5; D might be TRBD1 (6 bases). CDR3 length equals 14 residues. Germline CDR1 and CDR2: KGHSH and LQKENI. With 3 bases removed from V and 6 bases from J, the gap between germline ends came to 12 bases.

The V gene is TRBV29-1, the J gene TRBJ2-6; TRBD1 aligns across 8 bases. The CDR3 has 17 residues. Germline trimming cut 8 bases from V and 0 bases from J; bases unmatched to any gene: 12. Germline V gene lookup returns CDR1 SQVTM and CDR2 ANQGSEA. CDR3 sequence reads: CSTSPGGPGSGANVLTF. The CDR3 DNA sequence: TGCAGCACTTCTCCAGGGGGCCCGGGCTCTGGGGCCAACGTCCTGACTTTC. The variable domain in full, with the rest retrieved from reference TRBV29-1 and TRBJ2-6, is SAVISQKPSRDICQRGTSLTIQCQVDSQVTMMFWYRQQPGQSLTLIATANQGSEATYESGFVIDKFPISRPNLTFSTLTVSNMSPEDSSIYLCSTSPGGPGSGANVLTFGAGSRLTVL.

Turning to this clone: The sample has other DNA sequences that encode this CDR3 too. The rearrangement joins TRBV9 to TRBJ2-3; D is unresolved. Germline values: CDR1 SGDLS, CDR2 YYNGEE. V was cut by 4 bases and J by 4 bases, with 7 bases left in between. The CDR3 runs 12 residues. The CDR3 sequence is CASSRGPDTQYF. The CDR3 DNA sequence: TGTGCCAGCAGCCGTGGCCCAGATACGCAGTATTTT.

The chain uses TRBV7-8 and TRBJ2-5, with 8 bases that match TRBD1. CDR1 is SGHVS, CDR2 FQNEAQ, per germline. The CDR3 runs 14 residues. Trimming cost V 6 bases and J 5 bases; bases outside gene matches: 8. This CDR3 reads CASSPDRAGETQYF. The CDR3 coding sequence is TGTGCCAGCAGTCCGGACAGGGCTGGGGAGACCCAGTACTTC.

This clone has only a few counts. The V call is TRBV15, the J call TRBJ2-3, with a tentative D call TRBD2 (6 bases). The germline CDR1 and CDR2 sequences are LNHNV and YYDKDF (reference sequence). Between the trimmed V and J ends, which lost 6 bases and 6 bases, there was a span of 19 bases. This CDR3 is 15 amino acids long. DNA for the CDR3: TGTGCCACCAGTGACGGGGCCCTCCGGGGGGATACGCAGTATTTT. This codes for CATSDGALRGDTQYF.

The sample holds a few counts of this clone. The J gene is TRBJ2-2, the V gene TRBV2; D perhaps matches TRBD2 (6 bases). From germline, CDR1 is SNHLY and CDR2 FYNNEI. Trimming removed 7 bases from V and 6 bases from J, with 12 bases in between. The CDR3 covers 13 residues. The CDR3 here is CASNRGGAGELFF. Written as DNA, the CDR3 is TGTGCCAGCAACAGAGGAGGGGCCGGGGAGCTGTTTTTT. The full variable domain, with the rest looked up from reference TRBV2 and TRBJ2-2, is EPEVTQTPSHQVTQMGQEVILRCVPISNHLYFYWYRQILGQKVEFLVSFYNNEISEKSEIFDDQFSVERPDGSNFTLKIRSTKLEDSAMYFCASNRGGAGELFFGEGSRLTVL.

V gene TRBV7-8 combines with J gene TRBJ2-5; D perhaps matches TRBD2 (5 bases). The V end lost 1 base, the J end lost 2 bases, and 8 bases lay between the germline ends. This CDR3 contains 14 residues. CDR1 is SGHVS, CDR2 FQNEAQ, per germline. The CDR3: CASSLGRTQETQYF. Written as DNA, the CDR3 is TGTGCCAGCAGCTTAGGGAGGACTCAAGAGACCCAGTACTTC.

For the CDR3, the DNA is TGTGCCAGCGGCCCCCGCTTCAATGAAAAACTGTTTTTT. This translates into CASGPRFNEKLFF. The chain joins TRBV6-5 to TRBJ1-4, with D uncertain. Germline-derived CDR1 and CDR2 are MNHEY and SVGAGI. Trimming pared 8 bases from V and 5 bases from J, leaving 12 bases between. The CDR3 runs to 13 residues.